Sequencing of this TCR beta chain was carried out in a study of early T cells in non-severe SARS-CoV-2 infection. The wider study: From unsorted whole blood, bulk RNA was sequenced, and the chains remained unpaired.

Whole-study results and caveats: VDJdb-based matching was biased toward anti-spike CD8 responses and missed private and CD4 specificities.

This clonotype was seen ten or more times. Its antigen is as yet unknown. V was shortened by 3 bases and J by 5 bases, with 3 bases between the two germline ends. Looked up from germline, CDR1 is SEHNR and CDR2 is FQNEAQ (reference sequence). CDR3 size: 11 residues. The protocol attached unique molecular identifiers to individual cDNA molecules. TCRdb called the 5' RACE reads again in MiXCR, with one record for every CDR3 protein. This sample has fewer than 40,000 distinct CDR3 sequences, with around 5% found just once. The V gene is TRBV7-9, the J gene TRBJ2-3; D gene uncertain. This receptor was taken from an adult who was a healthcare worker with PCR-confirmed SARS-CoV-2 infection or an uninfected control (not recorded which). Sequencing used whole blood. The CDR3: CASSFQDTQYF. For the CDR3, the DNA is TGTGCCAGCAGCTTTCAAGATACGCAGTATTTT. Based on the CDR3 plus reference TRBV7-9 and TRBJ2-3, the full variable domain is DTGVSQNPRHKITKRGQNVTFRCDPISEHNRLYWYRQTLGQGPEFLTYFQNEAQLEKSRLLSDRFSAERPKGSFSTLEIQRTEQGDSAMYLCASSFQDTQYFGPGTRLTVL.